What follows describes a single TCR beta chain. Its antigen is still unknown. This sample was taken from a study of T cell responses to AZD1222 COVID-19 vaccine. General study results and limits: Females made up more of the donors, who were largely white British, and clonal diversity may have come out too low. Unmutated variant regions are reportedly targeted by nearly half of spike-specific TCRs. No repertoire was sampled before or during the peak T cell response, only after it.

Per germline, CDR1 LNHDA and CDR2 SQIVND (reference sequence). The CDR3 runs 14 residues. Losses at the gene ends were 10 bases for V and 0 bases for J; bases not matched to a gene: 5. The data were produced by immunoSEQ multiplex PCR, yet TCRdb's version contains in-frame clones alone and is incomplete. The sample includes around 100,000 clones, 88% seen only once; the top ten take about 20%. The TCR originated in an adult in good health. Source: peripheral blood, taken on day 0 of AZD1222 vaccination. The V and J genes are TRBV19 and TRBJ1-3; 8 positions agree with TRBD1. CDR3: CATGQGLSGNTIYF. The DNA of the CDR3 is TGTGCCACCGGACAGGGTCTCTCTGGAAACACCATATATTTT.